The clone carrying this T cell receptor (beta chain) came up a few times. TCRdb called the PCR reads again in MiXCR, with one record for every CDR3 protein. The sample yields roughly 100,000 distinct CDR3 sequences, 51% seen once. This sample is drawn from a study of CDR3 diversity in severe acne. With 2 bases clipped from V and 1 base from J, the junction kept 14 bases outside the gene matches. The CDR3 runs 19 residues. The germline V gene encodes CDR1 MNHEY and CDR2 SVGAGI. The sample taken for sequencing was blood. This chain uses TRBV6-5 with TRBJ1-2; 9 nucleotides match TRBD1. The receptor was isolated from a male donor with acne. The CDR3 DNA sequence: TGTGCCAGCAGTTACGGCTATGGGACAGGGACTCAACTTAACTATGGCTACACCTTC. Its translation: CASSYGYGTGTQLNYGYTF.